This passage covers 7 T cell receptor beta chains from one sample sequenced in a study of cytomegalovirus exposure and HLA in healthy donors. Sequenced by immunoSEQ multiplex PCR; TCRdb stores in-frame clones only, minus some. This table holds around 150,000 clones, approximately 80% found once. Material for sequencing was PBMCs. These receptors all come from a man in his thirties or forties in good health and CMV-seropositive.

The chain couples TRBV7-9 to TRBJ1-3; perhaps TRBD1 as D (5 bases). The V gene's germline CDR1 is SEHNR and CDR2 FQNEAQ (reference sequence). With 3 bases removed from V and 0 bases from J, the gap between germline ends came to 6 bases. The CDR3 loop spans 14 amino acids. CDR3 coding DNA: TGTGCCAGCAGCTTCCAGGGCTCTGGAAACACCATATATTTT. The encoded protein is CASSFQGSGNTIYF.

J is TRBJ2-7 and V is TRBV4-1; 13 positions agree with TRBD2. Germline lookup yields CDR1 MGHRA and CDR2 YSYEKL. V lost 2 bases, J lost 5 bases, and 3 bases stayed unmatched. CDR3 length: 15 residues. CDR3 sequence (DNA): TGCGCCAGCAGCCAACAAGGACTAGCGGGAGACGAGCAGTACTTC. Translated: CASSQQGLAGDEQYF.

The genes are TRBV9 and TRBJ1-6, with D possibly being TRBD1 (6 bases). Germline assignment: CDR1 SGDLS and CDR2 YYNGEE. Deletions cut 0 bases from V and 7 bases from J, with 11 bases between. The CDR3 runs to 15 residues. The CDR3 region is CASSVEGGLNSPLHF. The CDR3 DNA is TGTGCCAGCAGCGTAGAGGGGGGGCTCAATTCACCCCTCCACTTT.

V is TRBV11-1 and J is TRBJ2-1; D perhaps matches TRBD1 (6 bases). This CDR3 spans 13 amino acids. Germline CDR1 and CDR2: SGHAT and FQDESV (reference sequence). The V end was cut by 3 bases, the J end by 7 bases, with 10 bases between. The CDR3 loop is CASSFDRQNEQFF. The CDR3 region has the DNA TGTGCCAGCAGCTTTGACAGGCAAAATGAGCAGTTCTTC.

The CDR3 here is CASSPFRGAKGYTF. In DNA, the CDR3 is TGCGCCAGCAGCCCTTTTCGTGGGGCGAAAGGCTACACCTTC. The rearrangement links TRBV10-2 to TRBJ1-2; D is possibly TRBD1 (5 bases). Germline V gene lookup returns CDR1 WSHSY and CDR2 SAAADI. Deletions cut 6 bases from V and 8 bases from J, with 19 bases between. This CDR3 is built from 14 residues.

This clone came up once. This sequence joins TRBV19 and TRBJ1-5; D remains unclear. The CDR3 has 13 amino acids. Germline CDR1 and CDR2: LNHDA and SQIVND (reference sequence). Trimming cost V 0 bases and J 2 bases, with 2 bases left between them. The CDR3 is CASSIDGNQPQHF. The DNA of the CDR3 is TGTGCCAGTAGTATAGACGGCAATCAGCCCCAGCATTTT.

In this sample, this clone turned up once. The chain recombines TRBV4-3 with TRBJ2-3; the D is unclear. Germline-derived CDR1 and CDR2 are LGHNA and YSLEER. There are 13 residues in the CDR3. V was cut by 0 bases and J by 10 bases, with 11 bases left in between. The CDR3 coding sequence is TGCGCCAGCAGCCAAGAAATACAGATCGCGCAGTATTTT. Translated: CASSQEIQIAQYF.